This paragraph covers one T cell receptor (beta chain) sequence. The sample originates from a study of blood T cell repertoires in COVID-19. Clones were read by immunoSEQ multiplex PCR, and TCRdb kept only the in-frame ones, dropping some. The table records roughly 400,000 clones, around 87% of them present only once. V dropped 1 base and J dropped 5; count of bases not matched to a gene: 7. The CDR3 runs to 15 residues. CDR1 and CDR2 from the germline V gene are LGHNT and FRNRAP. This receptor was obtained from a young man who had recovered from COVID-19. The sequencing input was PBMCs or T cells enriched from blood (not recorded which). This chain joins TRBV12-5 and TRBJ2-5; 7 bases line up with TRBD1. The DNA for the CDR3 is TGTGCTAGTGGTTTGGGGACAGGAGGCGGGGAGACCCAGTACTTC. Translated, it gives CASGLGTGGGETQYF.